This TCR beta chain was retrieved from a study of response to subunit inactivated influenza vaccine. Regarding the study as a whole: The authors proposed limited new T cell recruitment per seasonal influenza vaccination.

TCRdb reanalysed the RT-PCR reads using MiXCR and keeps one entry per CDR3 protein. The sample contains more than 250,000 distinct CDR3 sequences, about a fifth of which appear only once. This clonotype has only a few counts. The antigen is not known. Germline V gene lookup returns CDR1 KGHSH and CDR2 LQKENI. The V segment lost 4 bases and the J segment 1 base; nucleotides outside the gene matches: 11. The CDR3 loop spans 18 amino acids. This sample comprised PBMCs from blood, obtained 21 months after vaccination. The chain employs TRBV18 and TRBJ1-5, with 9 bases lining up with TRBD1. This sequence was found in a man aged 50 to 69 who received an inactivated influenza vaccine. CDR3 loop: CASSQFSFGTGSNQPQHF. The CDR3 bases are TGTGCCAGCTCACAATTCTCGTTCGGGACAGGGAGCAATCAGCCCCAGCATTTT.